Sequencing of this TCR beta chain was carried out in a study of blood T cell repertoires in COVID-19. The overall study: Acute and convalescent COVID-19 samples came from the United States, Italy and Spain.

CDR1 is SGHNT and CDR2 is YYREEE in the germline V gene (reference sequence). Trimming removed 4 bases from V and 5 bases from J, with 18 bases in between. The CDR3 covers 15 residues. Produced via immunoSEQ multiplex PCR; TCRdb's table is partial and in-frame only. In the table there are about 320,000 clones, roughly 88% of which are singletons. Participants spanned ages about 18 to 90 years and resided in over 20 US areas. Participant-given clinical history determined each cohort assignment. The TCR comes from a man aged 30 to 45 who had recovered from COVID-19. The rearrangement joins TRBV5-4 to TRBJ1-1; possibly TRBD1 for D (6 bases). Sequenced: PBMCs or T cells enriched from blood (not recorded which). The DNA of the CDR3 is TGTGCCAGCAGCCTTCCAGGGGACGGAAGGACTGAAGCTTTCTTT. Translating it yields CASSLPGDGRTEAFF. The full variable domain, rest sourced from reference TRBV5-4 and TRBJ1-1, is ETGVTQSPTHLIKTRGQQVTLRCSSQSGHNTVSWYQQALGQGPQFIFQYYREEENGRGNFPPRFSGLQFPNYSSELNVNALELDDSALYLCASSLPGDGRTEAFFGQGTRLTVV.